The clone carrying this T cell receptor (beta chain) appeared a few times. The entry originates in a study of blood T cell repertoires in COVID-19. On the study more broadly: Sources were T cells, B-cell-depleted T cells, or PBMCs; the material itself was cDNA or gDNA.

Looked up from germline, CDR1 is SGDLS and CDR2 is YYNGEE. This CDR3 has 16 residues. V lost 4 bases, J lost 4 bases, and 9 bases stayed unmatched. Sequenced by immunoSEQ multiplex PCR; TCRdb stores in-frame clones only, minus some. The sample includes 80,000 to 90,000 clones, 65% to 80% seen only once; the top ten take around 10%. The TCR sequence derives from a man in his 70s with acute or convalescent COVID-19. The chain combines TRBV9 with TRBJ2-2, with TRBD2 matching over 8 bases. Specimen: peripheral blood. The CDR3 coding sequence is TGTGCCAGCAGCCGCGGGGGGCAGGGCCTCACCGGGGAGCTGTTTTTT. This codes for CASSRGGQGLTGELFF. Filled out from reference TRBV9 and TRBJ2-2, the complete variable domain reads DSGVTQTPKHLITATGQRVTLRCSPRSGDLSVYWYQQSLDQGLQFLIQYYNGEERAKGNILERFSAQQFPDLHSELNLSSLELGDSALYFCASSRGGQGLTGELFFGEGSRLTVL.